This T cell receptor beta chain emerged from a study of CD8 T cells in ankylosing spondylitis. The trim removed 6 bases at V and 2 bases at J, leaving 4 bases unmatched. The germline CDR1 and CDR2 sequences are SNHLY and FYNNEI. This CDR3 is 15 amino acids long. This clonotype was counted ten times or more. The target antigen is unknown. General observations from the study: One TCR beta motif, made up of about 8 highly homologous variants, appeared characteristic of ankylosing spondylitis blood.

TCRdb re-derived calls from the 5' RACE reads in MiXCR, one entry per CDR3 protein. The table has roughly 450,000 distinct CDR3 sequences, 25% to 30% seen once. The clonotype was recovered from a male donor with ankylosing spondylitis. Source material: blood, either unsorted or a sorted T cell fraction (not recorded which). V is TRBV2 and J is TRBJ2-7; TRBD2 agrees at 13 bases. The chain's CDR3 is CASSLGTSGTYEQYF. The CDR3 DNA reads TGTGCCAGCAGCCTAGGGACTAGCGGGACCTACGAGCAGTACTTC. The entire variable domain, with the rest obtained from reference TRBV2 and TRBJ2-7, is as follows: EPEVTQTPSHQVTQMGQEVILRCVPISNHLYFYWYRQILGQKVEFLVSFYNNEISEKSEIFDDQFSVERPDGSNFTLKIRSTKLEDSAMYFCASSLGTSGTYEQYFGPGTRLTVT.